The T cell receptor beta chain described here comes from a study of cytomegalovirus exposure and HLA in healthy donors listed by TCRdb under 2017. About the study as a whole: A later analysis indicated that the 100 to 150 validation repertoires were generated on the platform also employed for the roughly 720 repertoires of the first cohort. The study was designed to test whether signatures of past pathogen exposure could be identified by cataloging public T cell receptors. A separate validation cohort of about 110 different subjects was used in addition to the approximately 610-subject first cohort. The study combined high-throughput TCR immunosequencing, statistical association of individual TCRs with disease status, and machine learning to predict cytomegalovirus infection status. Overall results and qualifications from the work: The study listed 164 TCR beta chains as associated with cytomegalovirus. The classifier was reported to diagnose cytomegalovirus status with high specificity and sensitivity in both the original and validation cohorts. Of the cluster scores, roughly 95% were above 0 in a later analysis, which found that TCRs clustered in the first cohort also tended to co-occur in the 95 to 150 validation repertoires. A few of the identified cytomegalovirus-associated TCR beta chains were confirmed in vitro to be specific for cytomegalovirus antigens. A later analysis had no HLA typing for the validation cohort, so co-occurrence there was scored across all 130 or so repertoires. Most TCR sequences were observed very rarely across donors, whereas some public TCRs were present in many individuals. It was suggested by the authors that the approach could potentially be generalized to other disease states and immunological phenotypes.

Libraries were prepared through the immunoSEQ multiplex PCR assay. The paper's data handling went like this. A statistical classification framework was built to diagnose cytomegalovirus status from the catalog of TCR beta chain sequences. Entries here come from immuneACCESS through TCRdb and include only in-frame sequences with V and J called. Some clones fail to appear in such tables; in the studies checked, an unresolved V gene covers under half of the shortfall, and the cause of the remainder is unknown. That table is the source of V, J and clone size, and D and trimming were worked out from the DNA. Across this sample there are a few hundred thousand clones, with around nine tenths seen only once. Clones ranked in the top ten supply 1% to 1.2% of the sample. Donors formed part of the validation cohort, which comprised over a hundred subjects and was distinct from the first cohort of several hundred subjects.

V loses 4 bases of germline sequence and J loses 5 bases, and the interval between the two ends is 8 bases. The CDR1 and CDR2 encoded by the germline V gene (reference sequence) are LNHDA and SQIVND. The CDR3 sequence holds 12 residues, the cysteine and phenylalanine included. Only the CDR3 portion is preserved as DNA: 36 bases, with reading frame beginning at the first base. In this sample, this clone turned up once. Its antigen target is currently unknown. No much larger clonotype is one base removed from it; base qualities were not supplied. The sequence was obtained from a woman between 18 and 29 years old in good health and CMV-seronegative. Sequences were obtained from PBMCs. The chain is made from TRBV19 and TRBJ1-1; tentative D gene TRBD1, with 6 bases matching. The sequenced DNA is TGTGCCAGTAGTAACGGACAGACTGAAGCTTTCTTT. It is translated as CASSNGQTEAFF.